This record looks at one TCR beta chain sequence and its context. This entry comes from a study of shared clonotypes between healthy human individuals. Study-wide background: Per donor, CD8 memory used one plate, CD8 naive used two, CD4 memory used three and CD4 naive used three.

Per sorted-subset replicate PCR, input was 150 to 250 ng DNA, representing tens of thousands of T cell genomes. Sequencing was performed with immunoSEQ multiplex PCR; in TCRdb, only in-frame clones are kept and a portion is missing. The sample has about 2 million clones; over 85% are singletons. The naive CD8 fraction comprised CD45RO-negative cells positively selected for CCR7 and excluded terminally differentiated effector memory CD45RA+ cells. The sample comprised naive CD8+ T cells sorted from blood. This TCR was sampled from a man younger than 35 in good health.

The CDR3: CAWSGRDRGLLDTEAFF. The CDR3 DNA sequence: TGTGCCTGGAGTGGTCGAGACAGGGGGCTTTTGGACACTGAAGCTTTCTTT. The chain has TRBV30 and TRBJ1-1; TRBD1 matches at 10 bases. Trimming removed 1 base from V and 3 bases from J; junction bases left unmatched: 11. CDR3 length: 17 amino acids. Germline CDR1 is GTSNPN and CDR2 is SVGIG (reference sequence).